This T cell receptor (beta chain) stems from a study of blood T cell repertoires in COVID-19. Across the whole study: Collection of acute and convalescent COVID-19 samples took place in the United States, Italy and Spain. The cDNA or gDNA used as material had been derived from T cells, B-cell-depleted T cells, or PBMCs.

This table comes from immunoSEQ multiplex PCR, and its TCRdb copy is limited to in-frame clones, with some not included. The table has about 260,000 clones, approximately 89% seen once; the top ten hold less than 3%. The V end was cut by 5 bases, the J end by 8 bases, with 18 bases between. The germline V gene encodes CDR1 MNHEY and CDR2 SMNVEV (reference sequence). The CDR3 extends over 14 amino acids. Sequencing was done on a sample of peripheral blood. This chain connects TRBV27 to TRBJ1-2; no clear D. The source of this sequence is a woman aged 50 to 65 with acute or convalescent COVID-19. CDR3 residues: CASSPNAGARGYTF. The CDR3 nucleotides read TGTGCCAGCAGTCCCAACGCAGGTGCCCGAGGCTACACCTTC.